Following are 18 T cell receptor beta chains from one sample sequenced in a study of blood T cell repertoires in COVID-19. Using immunoSEQ multiplex PCR, the repertoire was profiled, and TCRdb retains in-frame clones only, with some absent. The sample lists roughly 150,000 clones, 79% seen once, with 15% to 20% in the top ten. The sequenced sample consisted of PBMCs or T cells enriched from blood (not recorded which). The source of these receptors is a woman in her sixties or seventies in a cohort exposed to, infected with or recovered from COVID-19 (not recorded which).

The chain is built from TRBV10-2 and TRBJ2-3, with unresolved D. Germline V lookup: CDR1 WSHSY, CDR2 SAAADI. The CDR3 is 12 amino acids. V was trimmed by 0 bases and J by 9 bases, leaving 7 bases between them. CDR3 nucleotides: TGCGCCAGCAGTGAGTCCGCGGCCACGCAGTATTTT. It encodes CASSESAATQYF.

Details on this clone: Other DNA sequences in this specimen translate into the identical CDR3. The CDR3: CASSPGLQETQYF. The CDR3 region has the DNA TGTGCCAGCTCACCAGGCCTCCAAGAGACCCAGTACTTC. This chain links TRBV18 with TRBJ2-5; D is unclear. Between the trimmed V and J ends, which lost 2 bases and 1 base, there was a span of 5 bases. Per the germline V gene, CDR1 is KGHSH and CDR2 is LQKENI. The CDR3 length is 13 residues. The variable domain in full, with the rest retrieved from reference TRBV18 and TRBJ2-5, is NAGVMQNPRHLVRRRGQEARLRCSPMKGHSHVYWYRQLPEEGLKFMVYLQKENIIDESGMPKERFSAEFPKEGPSILRIQQVVRGDSAAYFCASSPGLQETQYFGPGTRLLVL.

V gene TRBV11-3 combines with J gene TRBJ2-2; TRBD2 matches at 9 bases. The J segment lost 7 bases and the V segment lost 3 bases, leaving 6 bases of the junction unmatched. From germline, CDR1 is SGHNT and CDR2 YENEEA. The CDR3 has 15 residues. The CDR3 spells CASSFSGSVGGELFF. The CDR3 DNA reads as TGTGCCAGCAGCTTTAGCGGGAGCGTTGGCGGGGAGCTGTTTTTT.

The chain recombines TRBV6-5 with TRBJ1-1, with D maybe TRBD1 (5 bases). The germline gives CDR1 MNHEY, CDR2 SVGAGI. Trimming took off 0 bases at V and 1 base at J, with 12 bases between the two ends. This CDR3 region has 16 residues. As DNA, the CDR3 is TGTGCCAGCAGTTACTCGACAGCGCCTTGGAACACTGAAGCTTTCTTT. Its translation: CASSYSTAPWNTEAFF.

This chain links TRBV28 with TRBJ1-1; 8 nucleotides agree with TRBD1. The trim removed 3 bases at V and 3 bases at J, leaving 9 bases unmatched. The CDR3 consists of 16 residues. Germline CDR1 MDHEN, CDR2 SYDVKM. This CDR3 is CASSLTSGQVDTEAFF. The CDR3 DNA is TGTGCCAGCAGTTTGACCTCGGGACAGGTCGACACTGAAGCTTTCTTT. Full variable domain (remainder filled in from reference TRBV28 and TRBJ1-1): DVKVTQSSRYLVKRTGEKVFLECVQDMDHENMFWYRQDPGLGLRLIYFSYDVKMKEKGDIPEGYSVSREKKERFSLILESASTNQTSMYLCASSLTSGQVDTEAFFGQGTRLTVV.

The V gene is TRBV4-3, the J gene TRBJ2-2; possible D gene TRBD1, 5 bases. CDR3 size: 15 residues. V lost 0 bases to trimming and J lost 6 bases, with 11 bases between them. Germline V gives CDR1 LGHNA, CDR2 YSLEER. The CDR3 DNA follows: TGCGCCAGCAGCCAAGACAGGGTGGTCGCCGGGGAGCTGTTTTTT. Translating gives CASSQDRVVAGELFF.

In DNA form, the CDR3 reads TGTGCCACCAGTGACCAACTTCCACAGGGGGCAAGCACAGATACGCAGTATTTT. Translation gives CATSDQLPQGASTDTQYF. V and J are TRBV24-1 and TRBJ2-3, with TRBD1 identical over 9 bases. The length of the CDR3 is 18 residues. Germline lookup yields CDR1 KGHDR and CDR2 SFDVKD. Germline trimming cut 4 bases from V and 0 bases from J; bases unmatched to any gene: 10.

V is TRBV5-1 and J is TRBJ1-1; 8 nucleotides align to TRBD1. The CDR3 is 13 amino acids. Germline V lookup: CDR1 SGHRS, CDR2 YFSETQ. V lost 3 bases, J lost 5 bases, and 3 bases stayed unmatched. The CDR3 here is CASSSRGRTEAFF. Here the CDR3 DNA reads TGCGCCAGCAGCTCCAGGGGGCGAACTGAAGCTTTCTTT.

The chain uses TRBV11-3 and TRBJ2-7, with TRBD1 identical over 9 bases. CDR3 length: 17 amino acids. V was pared by 5 bases and J by 6 bases, with 17 bases of the junction left unmatched. Germline values: CDR1 SGHNT, CDR2 YENEEA. For the CDR3, the DNA is TGTGCCAGCAGCGGAGGATTTGGTGGGACAGGGATGGGCGAGCAGTACTTC. As protein: CASSGGFGGTGMGEQYF.

V usage is TRBV7-2 and J usage is TRBJ2-2; D is undetermined. The CDR3 spans 16 residues. CDR1 is SGHTA and CDR2 is FQGNSA in the germline V gene. Trimming stripped 0 bases from V and 5 bases from J, with 13 bases between. The CDR3 DNA reads as TGTGCCAGCAGCTTAGCCACTCTCAGGTCGACCGGGGAGCTGTTTTTT. Amino acids: CASSLATLRSTGELFF.

This clone was seen once. The V call is TRBV19, the J call TRBJ1-1; perhaps TRBD1 as D (5 bases). The CDR3 is made up of 15 amino acids. Germline CDR1 LNHDA, CDR2 SQIVND (reference sequence). V gave up 5 bases and J gave up 0 bases, with 13 bases separating them. The chain's CDR3 is CASSYGGGVNTEAFF. The CDR3 bases are TGTGCCAGTAGTTACGGGGGAGGAGTGAACACTGAAGCTTTCTTT.

The rearrangement uses TRBV7-9 and TRBJ2-7; TRBD2 aligns across 8 bases. In germline, CDR1 is SEHNR, CDR2 FQNEAQ (reference sequence). This CDR3 has 15 residues. V lost 6 bases, J lost 6 bases, and 13 bases stayed unmatched. In nucleotides, the CDR3 is TGTGCCAGCAGGGCGCCGGGACTAGAGGGTTCCGAGCAGTACTTC. Residues: CASRAPGLEGSEQYF.

The V call is TRBV28, the J call TRBJ2-3, with TRBD2 identical over 10 bases. V was clipped by 3 bases and J by 6 bases; unmatched bases: 12. The length of the CDR3 is 17 residues. Per the germline V gene, CDR1 is MDHEN and CDR2 is SYDVKM. CDR3 sequence (DNA): TGTGCCAGCAGTTTGTGGACTAGCGGAGCGGCTTTGGATACGCAGTATTTT. This translates into CASSLWTSGAALDTQYF.

This chain links TRBV6-5 with TRBJ2-7; 10 bases line up with TRBD2. V lost 0 bases, J lost 3 bases, and 2 bases stayed unmatched. The germline V gene encodes CDR1 MNHEY and CDR2 SVGAGI. CDR3 size: 15 residues. The CDR3 is CASSYSLAGNYEQYF. DNA for the CDR3: TGTGCCAGCAGTTACTCACTAGCGGGAAACTACGAGCAGTACTTC.

This clone occurred a few times. The chain employs TRBV7-9 and TRBJ2-3; the D gene is possibly TRBD1 (5 bases). This CDR3 spans 15 amino acids. V dropped 8 bases and J dropped 2 bases, with 17 bases sitting between them. Germline CDR1 is SEHNR and CDR2 is FQNEAQ (reference sequence). This CDR3 reads CASAIGAGVTDTQYF. Here the CDR3 DNA reads TGTGCCAGCGCAATAGGGGCAGGAGTCACAGATACGCAGTATTTT.

V usage is TRBV19 and J usage is TRBJ2-1, with 7 bases fitting TRBD1. The CDR3 contains 17 residues. Trimming took 7 bases from V and 0 from J; bases not matched to a gene: 12. Germline CDR1 LNHDA, CDR2 SQIVND (reference sequence). CDR3 protein: CASNRQGASSSYNEQFF. For the CDR3, the DNA is TGTGCCAGTAATCGACAGGGTGCTTCCAGCTCCTACAATGAGCAGTTCTTC.

The gene calls are TRBV7-3 and TRBJ2-3; 11 positions match TRBD2. The germline V gene has CDR1 SGHTA and CDR2 FQGTGA. This CDR3 contains 17 residues. J was trimmed by 5 bases and V by 0 bases; bases with no gene match: 7. The CDR3 is CASSLTGTSGGGDTQYF. CDR3 DNA: TGTGCCAGCAGCTTAACGGGGACTAGCGGAGGGGGAGATACGCAGTATTTT.

This chain links TRBV19 with TRBJ2-5, with TRBD1 as a possible D gene (6 bases). The CDR3 sequence is 11 residues long. The germline gives CDR1 LNHDA, CDR2 SQIVND (reference sequence). Trimming took off 9 bases at V and 5 bases at J, with 10 bases between the two ends. CDR3 residues: CASRGGETQYF. The DNA for the CDR3 is TGTGCCAGCAGGGGTGGTGAGACCCAGTACTTC.